This T cell receptor (beta chain) was recorded in a study of cytomegalovirus exposure and HLA in healthy donors. Notes on the study in general: In a later analysis, several top co-occurrence clusters appeared linked to parvovirus B19, influenza, CMV and Epstein-Barr virus.

To note about this clone: Its matching antigen is unknown.

Researchers ran the PCR with 60 Vbeta and 13 Jbeta primers. TCRdb keeps only in-frame clones here, not all; method: immunoSEQ multiplex PCR. The data show 95,000 to 110,000 clones, more than 75% seen once. Germline CDR1 and CDR2: SGHTA and FQGTGA. Trimming cost V 0 bases and J 1 base, with 11 bases left between them. This CDR3 is built from 16 residues. The sequence was collected from a woman aged 18-30 years in good health and CMV-seropositive. The specimen sequenced was PBMCs. The chain employs TRBV7-3 and TRBJ2-3; TRBD2 is a possible D gene (5 bases). This CDR3 reads CASSLTPGLGTDTQYF. In DNA form, the CDR3 reads TGTGCCAGCAGCTTAACCCCCGGACTCGGCACAGATACGCAGTATTTT. The full variable domain, completed using reference TRBV7-3 and TRBJ2-3, is GAGVSQTPSNKVTEKGKYVELRCDPISGHTALYWYRQSLGQGPEFLIYFQGTGAADDSGLPNDRFFAVRPEGSVSTLKIQRTERGDSAVYLCASSLTPGLGTDTQYFGPGTRLTVL.